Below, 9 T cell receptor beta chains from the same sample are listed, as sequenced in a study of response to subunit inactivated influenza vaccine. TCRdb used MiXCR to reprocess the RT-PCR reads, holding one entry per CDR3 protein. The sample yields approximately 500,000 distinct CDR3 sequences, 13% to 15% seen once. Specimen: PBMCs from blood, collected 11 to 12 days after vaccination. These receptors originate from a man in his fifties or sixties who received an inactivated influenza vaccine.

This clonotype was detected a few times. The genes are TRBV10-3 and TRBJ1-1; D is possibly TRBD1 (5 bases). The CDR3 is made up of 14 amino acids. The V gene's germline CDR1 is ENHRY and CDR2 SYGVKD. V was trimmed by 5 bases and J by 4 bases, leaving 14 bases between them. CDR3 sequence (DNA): TGTGCCATCAGTAGCTTAATTGGGGGCACTGAAGCTTTCTTT. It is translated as CAISSLIGGTEAFF.

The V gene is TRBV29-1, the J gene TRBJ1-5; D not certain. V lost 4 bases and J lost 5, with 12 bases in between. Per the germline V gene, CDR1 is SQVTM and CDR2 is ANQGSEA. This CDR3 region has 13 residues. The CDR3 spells CSVGSLRDQPQHF. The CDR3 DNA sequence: TGCAGCGTTGGAAGTCTGAGGGATCAGCCCCAGCATTTT.

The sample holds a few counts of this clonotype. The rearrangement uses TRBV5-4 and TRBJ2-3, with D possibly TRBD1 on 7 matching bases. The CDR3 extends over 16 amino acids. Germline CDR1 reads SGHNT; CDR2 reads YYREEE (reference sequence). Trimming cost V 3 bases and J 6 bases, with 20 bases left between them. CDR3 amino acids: CASSSYRDSQGDTQYF. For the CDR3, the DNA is TGTGCCAGCAGCTCTTACCGGGACTCACAGGGGGATACGCAGTATTTT. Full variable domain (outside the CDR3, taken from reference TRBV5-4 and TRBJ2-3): ETGVTQSPTHLIKTRGQQVTLRCSSQSGHNTVSWYQQALGQGPQFIFQYYREEENGRGNFPPRFSGLQFPNYSSELNVNALELDDSALYLCASSSYRDSQGDTQYFGPGTRLTVL.

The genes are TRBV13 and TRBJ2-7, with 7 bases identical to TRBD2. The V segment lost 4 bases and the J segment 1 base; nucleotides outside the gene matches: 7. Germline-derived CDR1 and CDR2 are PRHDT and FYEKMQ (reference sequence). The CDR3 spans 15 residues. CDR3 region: CASSSSLAQSYEQYF. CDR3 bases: TGTGCCAGCAGCTCCTCACTAGCGCAATCCTACGAGCAGTACTTC.

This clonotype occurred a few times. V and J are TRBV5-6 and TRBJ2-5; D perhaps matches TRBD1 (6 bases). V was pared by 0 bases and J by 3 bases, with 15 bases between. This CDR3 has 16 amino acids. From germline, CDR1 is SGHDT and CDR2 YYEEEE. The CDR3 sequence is CASSLDRQQGKETQYF. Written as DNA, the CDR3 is TGTGCCAGCAGCTTGGACCGACAACAGGGTAAAGAGACCCAGTACTTC.

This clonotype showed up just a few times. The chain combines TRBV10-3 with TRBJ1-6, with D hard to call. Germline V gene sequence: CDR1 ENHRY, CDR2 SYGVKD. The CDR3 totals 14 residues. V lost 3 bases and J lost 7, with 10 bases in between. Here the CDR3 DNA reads TGTGCCATCAGTGAATTCCAGAGCAATTCACCCCTCCACTTT. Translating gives CAISEFQSNSPLHF.

CDR3 nucleotides: TGTGCCAGCAGCGCCCAGGGTACGCAGTATTTT. Protein: CASSAQGTQYF. V and J are TRBV9 and TRBJ2-3; D may be TRBD1 (5 bases). There are 11 residues in the CDR3. V shed 3 bases and J shed 8 bases, with 7 bases lying between them. CDR1 and CDR2 from the germline V gene are SGDLS and YYNGEE.

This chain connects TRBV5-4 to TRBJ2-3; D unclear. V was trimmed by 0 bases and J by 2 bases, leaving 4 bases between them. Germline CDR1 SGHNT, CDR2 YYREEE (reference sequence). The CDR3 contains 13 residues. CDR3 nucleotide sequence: TGTGCCAGCAGCTTGGCGACCACAGATACGCAGTATTTT. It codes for CASSLATTDTQYF.

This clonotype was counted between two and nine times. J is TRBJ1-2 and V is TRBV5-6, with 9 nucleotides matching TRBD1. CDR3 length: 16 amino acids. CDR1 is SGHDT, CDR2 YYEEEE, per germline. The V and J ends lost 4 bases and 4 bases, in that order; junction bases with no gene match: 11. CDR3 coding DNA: TGTGCCAGCAGCAACAGGGGGCAAAGATATGCCTATGGCTACACCTTC. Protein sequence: CASSNRGQRYAYGYTF.